Included here is one T cell receptor beta chain sequence, with context. This clone's antigen is unknown. A junction end diverges from the germline sequence, so it may reflect a read error. This sample stems from a study of blood T cells in healthy people across ages (dated by TCRdb to 2014 to 2015). For the wider study: Template switching captured roughly one uniquely barcoded TCR beta cDNA molecule per two T cells in model experiments. The study measured age-related changes in TCR beta repertoire diversity using deep sequencing normalized with unique cDNA molecular identifiers. The study analyzed two additional independent replicas of 1 million unique cDNA reads from the same blood draw for two donors, one aged 18 to 29 and one aged 80 or older. The donors were split into four age groups: young (average 16 years), middle-aged (39), aged (about 56) and long-lived (approximately 89). To avoid experimental bias, donors of different ages were randomly spread across the sequencing lanes. The investigation overall reported the following: The long-lived group showed more naive CD4+ T cells, fewer expanded clones and increased TCR diversity than the aged group, suggesting age selection. There was a strong correlation between observed TCR beta diversity and the percentage of naive T cells measured by flow cytometry. Because the CMV infection status of the donors was unknown, age-related changes in expanded clonotypes may potentially have been confounded. Bulk unsorted PBMC profiling prevented conclusive comparison of naive and antigen-experienced compartments. Observed TCR beta diversity per million T cells fell roughly linearly with age, and a significant reduction was already apparent by age roughly 41. Estimates of total diversity from one million sequenced T cells were regarded as lower bounds and underestimates.

To prepare the library, 5' RACE was applied. The instrument given in TCRdb is Illumina HiSeq 2500. A second PCR of 7 to 11 cycles was performed with a sample-barcoded 5' primer and a J-beta primer mix. Each TCR beta cDNA molecule received a unique molecular identifier from a template-switch 5' adaptor carrying 12 random nucleotides. Each sample yielded at least 2.5 million CDR3-containing paired-end reads. First-strand cDNA was synthesized from all RNA with the Mint cDNA synthesis kit, primed by a TRBC-specific oligonucleotide. Following uracil-DNA glycosylase treatment, all cDNA underwent a first 18-cycle PCR with the universal primers M1SS and BC2_uni_R. The original pipeline was this. Each sample was normalized by randomly selecting 1 million high-quality reads, each carrying a distinct molecular identifier. Reads with shared molecular identifiers were discarded instead of being binned into consensus sequences. CDR3 identification, clonotype clustering and error correction used MiTCR with a Q25 quality threshold and the strictest error-elimination algorithm. A nonparametric unseen species model with Euler transformation was used to estimate a lower bound on total TCR beta diversity. The raw public reads went through TCRdb reprocessing: fastp at Q25, MiXCR clone calling, in-frame beta chains kept. Rows with one shared CDR3 protein collapse into an entry with the most common genes and DNA. TCRdb's processing, not the authors', yielded these V and J calls. The sample table records about 1.8 million distinct CDR3 sequences; around 50% of these occur just once. Less than 2.5% of the sample goes to the ten largest clones.

The roughly 39 donors, aged about 6 to 95 years, were systemically healthy Caucasian individuals from Russia. Each donor gave about 10 milliliters of peripheral blood, drawn into EDTA-treated Vacutainer tubes. Ficoll-Paque density-gradient centrifugation was used to isolate PBMCs, with at least 7 million per sample. Trizol reagent was used to extract total RNA from the PBMCs, yielding at least 5.5 micrograms per sample. For every donor, flow cytometry on a PBMC aliquot measured the percentage of naive CD45RAhigh/CD27high T cells. Taken from the germline V gene (reference sequence), the CDR1 and CDR2 loops are SEHNR and FQNEAQ. The CDR3 has 12 amino acids, counting the end cysteine and phenylalanine. Left in the record is the CDR3 DNA by itself, 36 bases read in frame from the first base.

The TCR sequence derives from a woman aged 40 to 49 in good health. This chain is built from TRBV7-9 and TRBJ1-5, with no confidently assigned D gene. The sequenced sample consisted of blood. The CDR3 here reads CVSSLGDQPQHF. The nucleotide sequence reads TGTGTCAGCAGCTTAGGAGATCAGCCCCAGCATTTT.